The 16 T cell receptor beta chains in this list originate from one sample, sequenced in a study of T cell responses to AZD1222 COVID-19 vaccine. Clones were read by immunoSEQ multiplex PCR, and TCRdb kept only the in-frame ones, dropping some. Of about 110,000 clones detected, around nine tenths appear once; the ten largest clones hold about 2.5%. Here the sequenced sample was peripheral blood, taken 28 days after the second AZD1222 dose. Every receptor here comes from an adult who received the AZD1222 COVID-19 vaccine.

The CDR3 coding sequence is TGCGCCAGCAGCCCCACCGGGACTAGCGGGAGTAACTGGGAGCAGTACTTC. This codes for CASSPTGTSGSNWEQYF. The chain employs TRBV4-1 and TRBJ2-7; TRBD2 agrees at 14 bases. With V trimmed by 4 bases and J by 7 bases, 12 bases remained unmatched. Looked up from germline, CDR1 is MGHRA and CDR2 is YSYEKL. The CDR3 runs 17 residues.

The chain links TRBV15 to TRBJ2-1; no reliable D call. The CDR3 consists of 13 residues. Looked up from germline, CDR1 is LNHNV and CDR2 is YYDKDF (reference sequence). Trimming cost V 2 bases and J 6 bases, with 8 bases left between them. CDR3 coding DNA: TGTGCCACCAGCAGACTATCCCGCAATGAGCAGTTCTTC. It translates to CATSRLSRNEQFF.

The chain combines TRBV4-1 with TRBJ2-5; D call uncertain. Trimming cost V 0 bases and J 5 bases, with 4 bases left between them. CDR3 length: 12 amino acids. Germline V lookup: CDR1 MGHRA, CDR2 YSYEKL. DNA of the CDR3: TGCGCCAGCAGCCAAGAAGGGGAGACCCAGTACTTC. It specifies CASSQEGETQYF.

The rearrangement joins TRBV3-1 (or the pseudogene TRBV3-2) to TRBJ1-2; D call uncertain. Germline loops: CDR1 LGHDT, CDR2 YNNKEL (reference sequence). V shed 1 base and J shed 8 bases, with 17 bases lying between them. The CDR3 has 15 amino acids. The CDR3 is CASSQVFLHFQGYTF. The CDR3 nucleotides are TGTGCCAGCAGCCAAGTATTTTTACACTTTCAAGGCTACACCTTC.

The chain has TRBV28 and TRBJ1-5; D is possibly TRBD1 (6 bases). Trimming took 4 bases from V and 3 from J, leaving 7 bases between them. CDR1 is MDHEN and CDR2 is SYDVKM in the germline V gene. The CDR3 extends over 13 amino acids. The DNA of the CDR3 is TGTGCCAGCAGTTGGGGGGCCAATCAGCCCCAGCATTTT. The encoded protein is CASSWGANQPQHF.

V gene TRBV6-1 combines with J gene TRBJ1-2; D gene uncertain. With 3 bases removed from V and 0 bases from J, the gap between germline ends came to 14 bases. The CDR3 consists of 16 residues. Per germline, CDR1 MNHNS and CDR2 SASEGT. The chain's CDR3 is CASSENWLSTNYGYTF. The CDR3 coding sequence is TGTGCCAGCAGTGAGAATTGGCTTAGCACTAACTATGGCTACACCTTC.

The chain joins TRBV30 to TRBJ1-6; no firm D call. V gave up 4 bases and J gave up 8 bases, with 21 bases separating them. Per the germline V gene, CDR1 is GTSNPN and CDR2 is SVGIG (reference sequence). CDR3 length: 16 amino acids. Here the CDR3 DNA reads TGTGCCTGGACGGCGGTTAGCCCTAATGCGGATTCACCCCTCCACTTT. Encoded protein: CAWTAVSPNADSPLHF.

V usage is TRBV7-2 and J usage is TRBJ1-1; the D gene is possibly TRBD1 (5 bases). The germline gives CDR1 SGHTA, CDR2 FQGNSA. Trimming stripped 6 bases from V and 1 base from J, with 9 bases between. The length of the CDR3 is 13 residues. In DNA, the CDR3 is TGTGCCAGCAGACAAACAGGGAACACTGAAGCTTTCTTT. It is translated as CASRQTGNTEAFF.

This clone occurred a few times. This sequence joins TRBV4-1 and TRBJ1-2; D may be TRBD1 (5 bases). CDR1 and CDR2 (germline): MGHRA, YSYEKL. V was pared by 0 bases and J by 5 bases, with 13 bases between. The CDR3 consists of 15 residues. CDR3 DNA sequence: TGCGCCAGCAGCCAAGATTTTTCAGGGCCTTATGGCTACACCTTC. This gives the protein CASSQDFSGPYGYTF.

This chain uses TRBV14 with TRBJ2-7; D is uncertain. The CDR3 has 13 residues. Deletions cut 8 bases from V and 0 bases from J, with 11 bases between. From germline, CDR1 is SGHDN and CDR2 FVKESK. This CDR3 is CASRPDSSYEQYF. Here the CDR3 DNA reads TGTGCCAGCCGACCAGATAGCTCCTACGAGCAGTACTTC.

Here the CDR3 reads CASQRQDKNTEAFF. CDR3 DNA sequence: TGTGCCAGTCAGAGGCAGGACAAGAACACTGAAGCTTTCTTT. This chain connects TRBV19 to TRBJ1-1; possible D gene TRBD1, 5 bases. CDR1 and CDR2 from the germline V gene are LNHDA and SQIVND (reference sequence). V was cut by 8 bases and J by 1 base, with 14 bases left in between. The CDR3 covers 14 residues.

The chain couples TRBV30 to TRBJ2-3; TRBD2 agrees at 10 bases. CDR1 is GTSNPN, CDR2 SVGIG, per germline (reference sequence). This CDR3 comprises 15 residues. V lost 0 bases and J lost 1; bases outside the gene matches: 1. DNA of the CDR3: TGTGCCTGGAGTGTAGGACTAGCGGGCACAGATACGCAGTATTTT. It specifies CAWSVGLAGTDTQYF.

This chain uses TRBV30 with TRBJ2-1; TRBD2 is a possible D gene (7 bases). This CDR3 has 19 amino acids. CDR1 and CDR2 (germline): GTSNPN, SVGIG (reference sequence). Trimming left V 2 bases short and J 7 bases short, with 30 bases between. The CDR3 here is CAWSIVGNLRSEGGNEQFF. The CDR3 DNA follows: TGTGCCTGGAGTATCGTGGGAAATCTTCGTTCCGAGGGGGGGAATGAGCAGTTCTTC.

This clone was picked up one time. The chain has TRBV19 and TRBJ1-6, with TRBD1 as a possible D gene (5 bases). The CDR3 is 19 residues long. The V gene's germline CDR1 is LNHDA and CDR2 SQIVND (reference sequence). Trimming removed 6 bases at V and 0 bases at J, with 21 bases between. CDR3 sequence reads: CASSPKGPTRRSYNSPLHF. The DNA of the CDR3 is TGTGCCAGTAGCCCCAAGGGGCCTACCCGCCGCTCCTATAATTCACCCCTCCACTTT.

The genes are TRBV20-1 and TRBJ2-5, with no clear D. Germline V gene sequence: CDR1 DFQATT, CDR2 SNEGSKA (reference sequence). The CDR3 runs to 11 residues. V gave up 8 bases and J gave up 1 base, with 8 bases separating them. CDR3 sequence: CSHQSQETQYF. The CDR3, as DNA: TGCAGTCACCAGAGCCAAGAGACCCAGTACTTC.

This clone was recorded once. The chain combines TRBV7-2 with TRBJ2-2; D unclear. The CDR3 is made up of 17 amino acids. The germline gives CDR1 SGHTA, CDR2 FQGNSA. The ends were cut back, 5 bases at V and 2 bases at J, with 18 bases in the middle. The chain's CDR3 is CASSPTAFGSNTGELFF. CDR3 DNA: TGTGCCAGCAGCCCGACCGCGTTTGGGTCCAACACCGGGGAGCTGTTTTTT.